This T cell receptor beta chain was documented in a study of T cell repertoires in cytomegalovirus infection (dated by TCRdb to about 2019). Concerning the study at large: Donor HLA type was relevant to the analysis, as public TCR beta signatures indicated carriage of CMV infection together with the matching HLA type. General study outcomes and caveats: Cumulative frequency of public TCR beta family members discriminated carriers of CMV infection plus the relevant HLA type in this cohort and an independent 352-donor cohort. The ex vivo response was dominated by HLA-C-restricted CMV-specific TCR beta clonotypes, and the single most frequent clonotype in two of eight donors was supplied by these HLA-C-restricted clonotypes.

The CDR3 contains 13 residues when both ends are counted. Only CDR3 DNA is held: 39 bases, read in frame from base 1. V trim: 5 bases; J trim: 7 bases; unmatched bases: 5. Per the germline V gene, MGHRA is the CDR1 and YSYEKL is the CDR2. Concerning this clonotype: The specificity of this receptor is unknown. The conserved closing phenylalanine or tryptophan is absent in this CDR3, likely reflecting a read error.

Sequenced on an Illumina HiSeq 1500. TCRdb redid the processing of the public reads, applying fastp at Q25 and MiXCR, and retained in-frame beta chains. Here each entry gathers all rows of one CDR3 protein and keeps the most common genes and DNA. This sample has about 740,000 distinct CDR3 sequences in its table, and 35% to 45% of those were observed once. The ten biggest clones cover under 3.5% of the sample. The sequenced sample consisted of PBMCs. This sequence originates from a human donor in good health (CMV status not recorded). Some clones in this sample may be carry-over from other donors' samples. Recombination joined TRBV4-1 with TRBJ1-2; the central 9 bases match TRBD1. The DNA reads TGCGCCAGCAGCGGGACAGGGATCGTTGGCTACACCTGC. This translates into CASSGTGIVGYTC.